This TCR beta chain was observed in a study of graft-versus-host responses after intestinal transplantation. Notes on the study in general: Graft-donor T cell macrochimerism in patients accompanied high graft-versus-host to host-versus-graft clonal ratios in allografts. Early HvG declines after transplant were associated with peak circulating GvH clone levels.

There are 15 residues in the CDR3. With V trimmed by 5 bases and J by 6 bases, 9 bases remained unmatched. From germline, CDR1 is SGHTA and CDR2 FQGNSA. Generated by immunoSEQ multiplex PCR, the TCRdb table keeps only in-frame clones and is missing some. The sample records roughly 110,000 clones, about 92% being singletons. In regard to this clone: The antigen is unknown.

The gene calls are TRBV7-2 and TRBJ1-2; 10 bases are a match to TRBD1. This receptor was identified in a human donor who was the organ donor for an intestinal transplant. The sample was unstimulated CD4+ T cells sorted from spleen or lymph node cells, taken before transplant. The CDR3 region has the DNA TGTGCCAGCAGCCCGAACCGACAGGGGGCGAATGGCTACACCTTC. Translating it yields CASSPNRQGANGYTF.